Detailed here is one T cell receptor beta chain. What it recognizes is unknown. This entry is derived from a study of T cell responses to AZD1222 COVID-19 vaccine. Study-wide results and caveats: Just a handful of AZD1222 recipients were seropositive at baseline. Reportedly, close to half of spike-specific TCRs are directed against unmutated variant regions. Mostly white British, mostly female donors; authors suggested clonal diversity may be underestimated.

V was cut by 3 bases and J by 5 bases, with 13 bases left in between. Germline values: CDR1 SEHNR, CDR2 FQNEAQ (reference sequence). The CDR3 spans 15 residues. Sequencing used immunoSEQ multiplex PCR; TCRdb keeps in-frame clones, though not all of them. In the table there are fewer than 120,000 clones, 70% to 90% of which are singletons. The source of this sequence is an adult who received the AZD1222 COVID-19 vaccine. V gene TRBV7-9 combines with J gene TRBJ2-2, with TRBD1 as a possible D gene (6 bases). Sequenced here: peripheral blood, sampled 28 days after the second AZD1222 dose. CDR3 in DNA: TGTGCCAGCAGCTTGCCCAGGGGTGATACCGGGGAGCTGTTTTTT. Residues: CASSLPRGDTGELFF.